Each of the 24 T cell receptor beta chains below was sequenced from the same sample in a study of blood T cell repertoires in COVID-19. Libraries were prepared by immunoSEQ multiplex PCR; TCRdb keeps only in-frame clonotypes and omits some of them. The repertoire includes 260,000 or so clones, around 90% of them detected once, and 9.4% sits in the top ten. Sequenced material: peripheral blood. Every receptor here comes from a man younger than 35 with active or convalescent COVID-19.

V usage is TRBV5-6 and J usage is TRBJ1-1, with D hard to call. Trimming left V 1 base short and J 4 bases short, with 14 bases between. The CDR3 covers 15 residues. Germline values: CDR1 SGHDT, CDR2 YYEEEE. As DNA, the CDR3 is TGTGCCAGCAGCTTGTACTCTGGGCAAGGCACTGAAGCTTTCTTT. Its translation: CASSLYSGQGTEAFF.

This CDR3 is CASSARGLSTDTQYF. The CDR3 DNA reads as TGTGCCAGCAGTGCCAGGGGCTTAAGCACAGATACGCAGTATTTT. The chain uses TRBV2 and TRBJ2-3; tentatively, D is TRBD1 (6 bases). Trimming shortened V by 4 bases and J by 0 bases, and 11 bases separated the two germline ends. Germline CDR1 and CDR2: SNHLY and FYNNEI. The CDR3 is 15 amino acids. The full variable domain, in which reference TRBV2 and TRBJ2-3 provide the parts outside the CDR3, is EPEVTQTPSHQVTQMGQEVILRCVPISNHLYFYWYRQILGQKVEFLVSFYNNEISEKSEIFDDQFSVERPDGSNFTLKIRSTKLEDSAMYFCASSARGLSTDTQYFGPGTRLTVL.

This clone was recorded once. The chain combines TRBV19 with TRBJ2-5, with 13 bases identical to TRBD2. The germline gives CDR1 LNHDA, CDR2 SQIVND (reference sequence). This CDR3 is 16 amino acids long. The junction had 1 base not matched to a gene; V was cut back by 0 bases and J by 3 bases. Here the CDR3 DNA reads TGTGCCAGTAGTATAGAAACTAGCGGGGGGGAAGAGACCCAGTACTTC. Its protein product is CASSIETSGGEETQYF.

The chain recombines TRBV19 with TRBJ1-1; a weak D match, TRBD1 (6 bases). Trimming pared 10 bases from V and 3 bases from J, leaving 15 bases between. CDR1 LNHDA and CDR2 SQIVND come from the germline V gene (reference sequence). CDR3 length equals 13 residues. The CDR3 nucleotides are TGTGCCACCCGGGGCAGGGGAGACACTGAAGCTTTCTTT. It yields the protein CATRGRGDTEAFF.

The genes are TRBV18 and TRBJ1-4; 7 bases are shared with TRBD1. V trimming: 10 bases; J trimming: 7 bases; junction bases outside the gene matches: 6. The CDR3 covers 12 residues. CDR1 is KGHSH and CDR2 is LQKENI in the germline V gene. This chain's CDR3 is CATKQGTEKLFF. The CDR3 nucleotides read TGTGCCACCAAACAGGGGACTGAAAAACTGTTTTTT.

The CDR3 loop reads CSVVPGQGSNTIYF. The CDR3 DNA is TGCAGCGTCGTCCCGGGACAGGGTTCGAACACCATATATTTT. The chain couples TRBV29-1 to TRBJ1-3; 9 nucleotides line up with TRBD1. The CDR3 consists of 14 residues. Germline V CDR1 and CDR2: SQVTM, ANQGSEA. The junction had 10 bases not matched to a gene; V was cut back by 6 bases and J by 7 bases.

This clone came up a few times. The rearrangement joins TRBV19 to TRBJ1-1, with unresolved D. The CDR3 loop spans 13 amino acids. V lost 5 bases and J lost 0, with 7 bases in between. Germline values: CDR1 LNHDA, CDR2 SQIVND (reference sequence). Here the CDR3 DNA reads TGTGCCAGTAGTCGAACAGTGAACACTGAAGCTTTCTTT. This encodes CASSRTVNTEAFF.

The genes are TRBV15 and TRBJ2-7, with 8 positions matching TRBD1. Germline trimming cut 1 base from V and 6 bases from J; bases unmatched to any gene: 14. This CDR3 region has 17 residues. Germline assignment: CDR1 LNHNV and CDR2 YYDKDF (reference sequence). CDR3 coding DNA: TGTGCCACCAGCAGAGGGTTAGGACAGGGAATTTATAGCGAGCAGTACTTC. Translated, it gives CATSRGLGQGIYSEQYF.

This clone was detected only once. V gene TRBV5-6 combines with J gene TRBJ1-5; 8 bases fit TRBD1. V gave up 2 bases and J gave up 6 bases; unmatched junction bases: 4. Germline V gene data show CDR1 as SGHDT and CDR2 as YYEEEE. CDR3 length: 14 amino acids. In nucleotides, the CDR3 is TGTGCCAGCAGCTTTGGACAGGGCGGTCAGCCCCAGCATTTT. Protein: CASSFGQGGQPQHF.

This chain joins TRBV19 and TRBJ1-2; the D is unclear. CDR3 length equals 14 residues. Germline assignment: CDR1 LNHDA and CDR2 SQIVND (reference sequence). Trimming stripped 0 bases from V and 7 bases from J, with 12 bases between. CDR3 sequence: CASSIDAGPLGYTF. CDR3 DNA: TGTGCCAGTAGTATAGATGCAGGTCCCCTTGGCTACACCTTC.

The rearrangement uses TRBV11-2 and TRBJ1-1; D gene uncertain. The germline gives CDR1 SGHAT, CDR2 FQNNGV. This CDR3 region has 14 residues. V lost 2 bases, J lost 6 bases, and 13 bases lay in between. This CDR3 is CASSLLGHFSEAFF. CDR3 DNA sequence: TGTGCCAGCAGCTTACTTGGGCATTTTTCTGAAGCTTTCTTT.

The rearrangement uses TRBV27 and TRBJ2-5, with 11 bases identical to TRBD2. CDR1 MNHEY and CDR2 SMNVEV come from the germline V gene (reference sequence). Germline trimming cut 6 bases from V and 5 bases from J; bases unmatched to any gene: 11. The CDR3 has 16 amino acids. CDR3 sequence reads: CASSPGLAVRWETQYF. The CDR3 region has the DNA TGTGCCAGCAGCCCGGGACTAGCGGTCCGTTGGGAGACCCAGTACTTC.

V is TRBV14 and J is TRBJ1-2; no clear D gene. V was pared by 1 base and J by 2 bases, with 8 bases between. Germline-derived CDR1 and CDR2 are SGHDN and FVKESK. The CDR3 runs to 14 residues. The CDR3 sequence is CASSQGAENYGYTF. The CDR3 DNA reads as TGTGCCAGCAGCCAAGGTGCGGAGAACTATGGCTACACCTTC.

The chain employs TRBV7-2 and TRBJ1-5; D ambiguous. CDR1 is SGHTA and CDR2 is FQGNSA in the germline V gene. This CDR3 is 17 amino acids long. V lost 3 bases and J 0 bases, leaving 15 bases between the germline ends. The CDR3 DNA sequence: TGTGCCAGCAGCTTTCGCGGCAGCTCATATAGCAATCAGCCCCAGCATTTT. Encoded protein: CASSFRGSSYSNQPQHF.

The DNA for the CDR3 is TGTGCCAGCAGTGACCTCAGGGGTACCTCGACAGATACGCAGTATTTT. It is translated as CASSDLRGTSTDTQYF. The rearrangement joins TRBV25-1 to TRBJ2-3, with D possibly being TRBD1 (6 bases). Looked up from germline, CDR1 is MGHDK and CDR2 is SYGVNS. The ends were cut back, 3 bases at V and 3 bases at J, with 16 bases in the middle. The CDR3 has 16 residues.

The J gene is TRBJ1-2, the V gene TRBV5-6; the D gene is possibly TRBD1 (6 bases). This CDR3 region has 14 residues. Germline V lookup: CDR1 SGHDT, CDR2 YYEEEE. V lost 0 bases, J lost 8 bases, and 14 bases lay in between. The chain's CDR3 is CASSLAGVNSGYTF. In DNA, the CDR3 is TGTGCCAGCAGCTTGGCAGGGGTGAATAGCGGCTACACCTTC.

The rearrangement links TRBV15 to TRBJ1-5; TRBD1 matches at 8 bases. Per germline, CDR1 LNHNV and CDR2 YYDKDF (reference sequence). The CDR3 covers 14 residues. Losses at the gene ends were 4 bases for V and 6 bases for J; bases not matched to a gene: 5. For the CDR3, the DNA is TGTGCCACCAGCACCACAGGGGGAAGTCAGCCCCAGCATTTT. Translated: CATSTTGGSQPQHF.

The chain joins TRBV30 to TRBJ1-3; D is perhaps TRBD1 (5 bases). Trimming shortened V by 0 bases and J by 0 bases, and 12 bases separated the two germline ends. Per germline, CDR1 GTSNPN and CDR2 SVGIG (reference sequence). The CDR3 contains 16 residues. Here the CDR3 DNA reads TGTGCCTGGAGTGTACGTAACAGGATCTCTGGAAACACCATATATTTT. This codes for CAWSVRNRISGNTIYF.

The chain links TRBV2 to TRBJ1-1; no clear D gene. The V gene's germline CDR1 is SNHLY and CDR2 FYNNEI. The CDR3 consists of 13 residues. V was cut by 5 bases and J by 7 bases, with 14 bases left in between. Here the CDR3 reads CASSPLRFVEAFF. The CDR3 DNA is TGTGCCAGCAGTCCCCTACGTTTTGTTGAAGCTTTCTTT.

This rearrangement joins TRBV2 to TRBJ1-6; D is possibly TRBD1 (5 bases). Between the trimmed V and J ends, which lost 4 bases and 4 bases, there was a span of 11 bases. The CDR3 runs to 15 residues. Germline CDR1 and CDR2: SNHLY and FYNNEI. The CDR3 sequence: CASSVQAVYNSPLHF. CDR3 bases: TGTGCCAGCAGTGTACAGGCGGTATATAATTCACCCCTCCACTTT.

V is TRBV3-1 (or the pseudogene TRBV3-2) and J is TRBJ1-2; D call uncertain. Germline CDR1 LGHDT, CDR2 YNNKEL (reference sequence). This CDR3 has 14 amino acids. Trimming removed 4 bases from V and 7 bases from J, with 16 bases in between. This CDR3 is CASSPPQAPSGYTF. Here the CDR3 DNA reads TGTGCCAGCAGCCCACCGCAGGCCCCCAGTGGCTACACCTTC.

This chain links TRBV5-4 with TRBJ2-1; 9 nucleotides match TRBD2. The CDR3 is 15 amino acids. CDR1 and CDR2 from the germline V gene are SGHNT and YYREEE (reference sequence). V shed 4 bases and J 4 bases; nucleotides not matched to a gene: 6. The CDR3 sequence: CASSISGGQYNEQFF. DNA of the CDR3: TGTGCCAGCAGCATTAGCGGGGGACAATACAATGAGCAGTTCTTC. Full variable domain (rest looked up from reference TRBV5-4 and TRBJ2-1): ETGVTQSPTHLIKTRGQQVTLRCSSQSGHNTVSWYQQALGQGPQFIFQYYREEENGRGNFPPRFSGLQFPNYSSELNVNALELDDSALYLCASSISGGQYNEQFFGPGTRLTVL.

This chain joins TRBV11-2 and TRBJ2-7; TRBD2 aligns across 10 bases. CDR1 and CDR2 (germline): SGHAT, FQNNGV. The CDR3 contains 17 residues. The junction had 10 bases not matched to a gene; V was cut back by 1 base and J by 4 bases. The CDR3 loop is CASSLGIPSGGMYEQYF. CDR3 coding DNA: TGTGCCAGCAGCTTAGGAATACCTAGCGGGGGTATGTACGAGCAGTACTTC.

V is TRBV10-3 and J is TRBJ2-2, with TRBD1 identical over 8 bases. Germline trimming cut 7 bases from V and 3 bases from J; bases unmatched to any gene: 13. CDR3 length: 17 residues. Germline V gene lookup returns CDR1 ENHRY and CDR2 SYGVKD. In DNA form, the CDR3 reads TGTGCCATCAAGGCCGAACAGGGGGGAGTGGACACCGGGGAGCTGTTTTTT. It specifies CAIKAEQGGVDTGELFF.